This TCR beta chain stems from a study of blood T cell repertoires in COVID-19. TCRdb keeps only in-frame clones here, not all; method: immunoSEQ multiplex PCR. The sample lists some 200,000 clones; more than 70% were seen once. The CDR3 runs 15 residues. Trimming cost V 4 bases and J 3 bases; bases outside gene matches: 4. Germline V gene lookup returns CDR1 LGHDT and CDR2 YNNKEL (reference sequence). The V gene is TRBV3-1 (or the pseudogene TRBV3-2), the J gene TRBJ1-5; the match to TRBD1 covers 9 bases. The sample comprised PBMCs or T cells enriched from blood (not recorded which). The sequence was collected from a woman in her thirties or forties with acute COVID-19. The CDR3 reads CASSLGTGNNQPQHF. CDR3 DNA sequence: TGTGCCAGCAGCCTCGGGACAGGGAACAATCAGCCCCAGCATTTT.